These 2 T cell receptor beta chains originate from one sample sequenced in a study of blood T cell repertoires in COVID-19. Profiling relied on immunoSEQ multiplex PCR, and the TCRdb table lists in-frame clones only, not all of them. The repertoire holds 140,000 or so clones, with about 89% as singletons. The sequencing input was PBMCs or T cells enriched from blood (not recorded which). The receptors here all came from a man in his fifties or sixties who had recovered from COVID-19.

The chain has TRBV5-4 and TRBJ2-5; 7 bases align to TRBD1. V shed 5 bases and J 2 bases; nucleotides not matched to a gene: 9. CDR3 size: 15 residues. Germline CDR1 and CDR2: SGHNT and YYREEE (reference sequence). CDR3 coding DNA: TGTGCCAGCAGACCCACTCCGGGACAGCAAGAGACCCAGTACTTC. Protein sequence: CASRPTPGQQETQYF. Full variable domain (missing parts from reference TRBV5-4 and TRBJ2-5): ETGVTQSPTHLIKTRGQQVTLRCSSQSGHNTVSWYQQALGQGPQFIFQYYREEENGRGNFPPRFSGLQFPNYSSELNVNALELDDSALYLCASRPTPGQQETQYFGPGTRLLVL.

CDR3 DNA: TGCGCCAGCAGCAGACTTAGCCTGTCCACCGGGGAGCTGTTTTTT. The encoded protein is CASSRLSLSTGELFF. The J gene is TRBJ2-2, the V gene TRBV5-1, with unresolved D. Trimming removed 4 bases at V and 4 bases at J, with 14 bases between. CDR1 SGHRS and CDR2 YFSETQ come from the germline V gene. The CDR3 is 15 residues long.